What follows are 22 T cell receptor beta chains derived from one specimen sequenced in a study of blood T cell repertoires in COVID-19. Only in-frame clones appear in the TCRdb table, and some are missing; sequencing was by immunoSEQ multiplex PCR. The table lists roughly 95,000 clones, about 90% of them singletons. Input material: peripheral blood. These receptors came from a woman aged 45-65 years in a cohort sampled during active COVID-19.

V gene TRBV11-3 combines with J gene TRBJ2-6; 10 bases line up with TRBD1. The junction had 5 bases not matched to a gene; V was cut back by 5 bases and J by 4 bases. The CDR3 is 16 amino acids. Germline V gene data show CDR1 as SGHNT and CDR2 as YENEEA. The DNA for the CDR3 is TGTGCCAGCAGCCCGGGACAGGGGTTAGGGGCCAACGTCCTGACTTTC. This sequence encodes CASSPGQGLGANVLTF. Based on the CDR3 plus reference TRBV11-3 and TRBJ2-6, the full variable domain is EAGVVQSPRYKIIEKKQPVAFWCNPISGHNTLYWYLQNLGQGPELLIRYENEEAVDDSQLPKDRFSAERLKGVDSTLKIQPAELGDSAVYLCASSPGQGLGANVLTFGAGSRLTVL.

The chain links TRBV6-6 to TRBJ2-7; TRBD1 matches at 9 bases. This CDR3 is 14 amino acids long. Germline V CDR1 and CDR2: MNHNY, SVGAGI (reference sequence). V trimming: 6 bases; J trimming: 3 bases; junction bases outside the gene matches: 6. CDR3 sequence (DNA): TGTGCCAGCAGAGCAGCGGGACAGGGCTACGAGCAGTACTTC. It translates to CASRAAGQGYEQYF.

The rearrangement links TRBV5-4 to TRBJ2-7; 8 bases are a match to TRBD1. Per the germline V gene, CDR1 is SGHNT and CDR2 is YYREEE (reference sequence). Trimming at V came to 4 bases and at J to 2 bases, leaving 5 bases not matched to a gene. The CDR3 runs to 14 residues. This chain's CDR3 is CASSIGTGTYEQYF. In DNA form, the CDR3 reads TGTGCCAGCAGCATTGGGACAGGTACCTACGAGCAGTACTTC. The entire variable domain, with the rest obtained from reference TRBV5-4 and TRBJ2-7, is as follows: ETGVTQSPTHLIKTRGQQVTLRCSSQSGHNTVSWYQQALGQGPQFIFQYYREEENGRGNFPPRFSGLQFPNYSSELNVNALELDDSALYLCASSIGTGTYEQYFGPGTRLTVT.

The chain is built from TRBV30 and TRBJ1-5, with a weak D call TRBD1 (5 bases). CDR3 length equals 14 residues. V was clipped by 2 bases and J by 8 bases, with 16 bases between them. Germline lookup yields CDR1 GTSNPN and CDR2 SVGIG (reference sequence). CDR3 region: CAWSRDPGGKPQHF. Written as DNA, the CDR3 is TGTGCCTGGAGTCGGGACCCCGGAGGGAAGCCCCAGCATTTT. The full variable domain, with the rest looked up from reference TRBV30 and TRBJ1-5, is SQTIHQWPATLVQPVGSPLSLECTVEGTSNPNLYWYRQAAGRGLQLLFYSVGIGQISSEVPQNLSASRPQDRQFILSSKKLLLSDSGFYLCAWSRDPGGKPQHFGDGTRLSIL.

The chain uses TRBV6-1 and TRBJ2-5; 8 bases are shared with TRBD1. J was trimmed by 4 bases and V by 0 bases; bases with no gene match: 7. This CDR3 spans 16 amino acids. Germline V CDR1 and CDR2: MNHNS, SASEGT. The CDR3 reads CASSEAAGGPRETQYF. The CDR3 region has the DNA TGTGCCAGCAGTGAAGCTGCAGGGGGCCCAAGAGAGACCCAGTACTTC.

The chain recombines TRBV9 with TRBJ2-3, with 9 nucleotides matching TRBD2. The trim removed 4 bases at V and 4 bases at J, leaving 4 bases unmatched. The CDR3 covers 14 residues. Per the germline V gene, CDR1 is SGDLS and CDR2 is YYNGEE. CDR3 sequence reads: CASSLGTSPDTQYF. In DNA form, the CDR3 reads TGTGCCAGCAGCCTGGGGACTAGCCCAGATACGCAGTATTTT.

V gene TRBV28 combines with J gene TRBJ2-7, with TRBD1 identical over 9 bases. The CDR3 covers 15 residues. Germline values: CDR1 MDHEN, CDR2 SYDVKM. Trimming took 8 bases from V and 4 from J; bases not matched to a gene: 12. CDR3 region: CASYTGGAPGYEQYF. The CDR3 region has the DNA TGTGCCAGCTATACAGGGGGCGCCCCGGGTTACGAGCAGTACTTC.

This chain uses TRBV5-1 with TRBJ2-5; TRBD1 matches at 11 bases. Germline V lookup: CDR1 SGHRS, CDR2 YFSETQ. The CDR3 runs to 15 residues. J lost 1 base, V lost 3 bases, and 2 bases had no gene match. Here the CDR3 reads CASSYGTGGQETQYF. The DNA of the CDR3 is TGCGCCAGCAGCTACGGGACAGGGGGCCAAGAGACCCAGTACTTC.

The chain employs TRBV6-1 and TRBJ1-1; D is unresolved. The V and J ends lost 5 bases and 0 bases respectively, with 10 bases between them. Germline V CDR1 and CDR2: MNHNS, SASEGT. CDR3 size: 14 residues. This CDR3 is CASSLSGMNTEAFF. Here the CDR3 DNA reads TGTGCCAGCAGTTTATCGGGAATGAACACTGAAGCTTTCTTT.

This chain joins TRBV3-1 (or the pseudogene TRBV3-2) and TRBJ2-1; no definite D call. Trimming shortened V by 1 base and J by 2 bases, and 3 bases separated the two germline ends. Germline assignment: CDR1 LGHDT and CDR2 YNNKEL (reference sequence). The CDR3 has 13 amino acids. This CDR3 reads CASSQVTYNEQFF. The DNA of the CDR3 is TGTGCCAGCAGCCAAGTTACCTACAATGAGCAGTTCTTC.

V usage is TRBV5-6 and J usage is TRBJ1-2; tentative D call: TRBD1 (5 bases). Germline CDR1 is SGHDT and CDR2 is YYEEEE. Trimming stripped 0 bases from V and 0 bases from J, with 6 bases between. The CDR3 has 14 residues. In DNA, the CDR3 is TGTGCCAGCAGCTTGGCAGGGACTAACTATGGCTACACCTTC. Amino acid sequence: CASSLAGTNYGYTF.

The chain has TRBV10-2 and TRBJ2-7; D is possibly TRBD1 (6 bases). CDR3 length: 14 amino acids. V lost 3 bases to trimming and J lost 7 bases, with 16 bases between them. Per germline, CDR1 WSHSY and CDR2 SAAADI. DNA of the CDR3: TGCGCCAGCAGTGAACAGGGCCGGGTACGGGAGCAGTACTTC. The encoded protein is CASSEQGRVREQYF.

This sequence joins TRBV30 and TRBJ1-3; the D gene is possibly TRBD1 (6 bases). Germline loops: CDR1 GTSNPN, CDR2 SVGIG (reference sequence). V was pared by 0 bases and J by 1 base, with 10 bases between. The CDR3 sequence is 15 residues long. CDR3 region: CAWSVQGRSGNTIYF. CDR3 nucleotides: TGTGCCTGGAGTGTACAGGGACGGTCTGGAAACACCATATATTTT.

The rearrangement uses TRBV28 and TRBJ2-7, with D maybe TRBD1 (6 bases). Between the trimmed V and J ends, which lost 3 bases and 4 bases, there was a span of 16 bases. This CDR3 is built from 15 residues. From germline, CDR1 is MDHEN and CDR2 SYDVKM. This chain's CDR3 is CASSFPQHTGYEQYF. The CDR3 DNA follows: TGTGCCAGCAGTTTTCCACAACATACAGGGTACGAGCAGTACTTC.

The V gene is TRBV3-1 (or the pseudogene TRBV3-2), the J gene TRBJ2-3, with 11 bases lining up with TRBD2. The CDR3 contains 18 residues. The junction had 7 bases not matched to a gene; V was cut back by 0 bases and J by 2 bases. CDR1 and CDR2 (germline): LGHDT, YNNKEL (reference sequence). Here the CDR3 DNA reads TGTGCCAGCAGCCAAGAGGAACTAGCGGGAGCTGTCACAGATACGCAGTATTTT. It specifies CASSQEELAGAVTDTQYF.

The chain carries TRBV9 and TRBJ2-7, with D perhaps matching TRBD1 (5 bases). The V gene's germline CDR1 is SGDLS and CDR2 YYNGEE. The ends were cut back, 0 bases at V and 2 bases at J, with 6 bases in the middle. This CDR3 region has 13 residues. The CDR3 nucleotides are TGTGCCAGCAGCGTAGGGGGCCCCTACGAGCAGTACTTC. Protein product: CASSVGGPYEQYF.

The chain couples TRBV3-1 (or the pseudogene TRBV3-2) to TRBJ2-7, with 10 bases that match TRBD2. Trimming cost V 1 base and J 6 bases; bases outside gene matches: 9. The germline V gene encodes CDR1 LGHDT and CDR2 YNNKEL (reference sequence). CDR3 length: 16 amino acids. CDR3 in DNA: TGTGCCAGCAGCCAAGTTGATCGAGCGGGAGGGGGCGAGCAGTACTTC. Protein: CASSQVDRAGGGEQYF.

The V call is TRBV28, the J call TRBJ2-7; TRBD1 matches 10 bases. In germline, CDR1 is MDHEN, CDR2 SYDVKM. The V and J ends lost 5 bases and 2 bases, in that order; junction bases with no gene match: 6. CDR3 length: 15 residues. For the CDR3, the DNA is TGTGCCAGCAGTCCAGGGACAGGGGTTCCCTACGAGCAGTACTTC. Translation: CASSPGTGVPYEQYF.

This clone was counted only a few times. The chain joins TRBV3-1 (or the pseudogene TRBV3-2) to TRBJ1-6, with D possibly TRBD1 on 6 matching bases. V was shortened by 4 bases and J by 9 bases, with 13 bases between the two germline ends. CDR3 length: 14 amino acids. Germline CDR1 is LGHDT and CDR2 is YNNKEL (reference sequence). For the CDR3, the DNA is TGTGCCAGCAGCCCAGGACAGTCCCGTTCACCCCTCCACTTT. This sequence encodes CASSPGQSRSPLHF.

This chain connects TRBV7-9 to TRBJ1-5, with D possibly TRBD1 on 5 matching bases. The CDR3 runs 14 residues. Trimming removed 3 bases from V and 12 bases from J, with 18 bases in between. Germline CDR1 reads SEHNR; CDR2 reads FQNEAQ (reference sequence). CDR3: CASSFSGERDLQHF. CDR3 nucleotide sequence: TGTGCCAGCAGCTTCTCGGGAGAGAGGGACCTCCAGCATTTT.

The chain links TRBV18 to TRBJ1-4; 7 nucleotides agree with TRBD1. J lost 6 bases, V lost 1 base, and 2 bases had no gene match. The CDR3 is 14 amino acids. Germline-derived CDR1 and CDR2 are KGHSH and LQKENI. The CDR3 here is CASSPRDSYEKLFF. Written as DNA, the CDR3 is TGTGCCAGCTCACCACGGGACAGCTATGAAAAACTGTTTTTT.

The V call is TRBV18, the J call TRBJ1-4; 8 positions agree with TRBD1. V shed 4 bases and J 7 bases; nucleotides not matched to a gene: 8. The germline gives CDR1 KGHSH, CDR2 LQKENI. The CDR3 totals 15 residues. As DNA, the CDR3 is TGTGCCAGCTCACGCCGGACAGGGACTGGTGAAAAACTGTTTTTT. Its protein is CASSRRTGTGEKLFF.